Following are 8 T cell receptor beta chains from one sample sequenced in a study of B cell selection in AIRE deficiency. Sequenced by immunoSEQ multiplex PCR; TCRdb stores in-frame clones only, minus some. This sample has roughly 24,000 clones, with approximately 96% found just once. The sorted conventional CD4 T cells were gated as CD4+CD127+. Sequencing used CD4+CD127+ conventional T cells sorted from PBMCs. These TCRs come from a human donor in good health.

CDR3 sequence: CASSIRDSSYEQYF. CDR3 DNA: TGTGCCAGCAGCATTCGGGACTCTTCCTACGAGCAGTACTTC. The chain recombines TRBV5-4 with TRBJ2-7, with a tentative D call TRBD2 (6 bases). The length of the CDR3 is 14 residues. With 4 bases removed from V and 1 base from J, the gap between germline ends came to 12 bases. Germline CDR1 SGHNT, CDR2 YYREEE (reference sequence). The full variable domain, completed using reference TRBV5-4 and TRBJ2-7, is ETGVTQSPTHLIKTRGQQVTLRCSSQSGHNTVSWYQQALGQGPQFIFQYYREEENGRGNFPPRFSGLQFPNYSSELNVNALELDDSALYLCASSIRDSSYEQYFGPGTRLTVT.

The CDR3 DNA is TGTGCCAGCAGCTTAACGGGGGGGTCTTACAATGAGCAGTTCTTC. This gives the protein CASSLTGGSYNEQFF. This chain links TRBV11-2 with TRBJ2-1; 8 positions match TRBD2. Trimming cost V 2 bases and J 4 bases; bases outside gene matches: 4. The CDR3 is 15 residues long. The germline gives CDR1 SGHAT, CDR2 FQNNGV.

This chain joins TRBV9 and TRBJ1-1, with D unresolved. The V end lost 3 bases, the J end lost 6 bases, and 15 bases lay between the germline ends. The CDR3 length is 14 residues. CDR1 and CDR2 from the germline V gene are SGDLS and YYNGEE. The CDR3 nucleotides are TGTGCCAGCAGCGGGACGCCGGGCTTTGCTGAAGCTTTCTTT. It encodes CASSGTPGFAEAFF.

The V call is TRBV6-1, the J call TRBJ1-5, with D tentatively TRBD1 (6 bases). V lost 9 bases to trimming and J lost 5 bases, with 20 bases between them. Per the germline V gene, CDR1 is MNHNS and CDR2 is SASEGT. The CDR3 is 15 residues long. CDR3: CASKGGRAGDQPQHF. In DNA form, the CDR3 reads TGTGCCAGTAAAGGGGGGAGGGCTGGAGATCAGCCCCAGCATTTT.

This clone was seen once. V is TRBV19 and J is TRBJ1-5, with 9 bases aligning to TRBD1. CDR1 is LNHDA, CDR2 SQIVND, per germline (reference sequence). CDR3 length: 16 amino acids. V dropped 6 bases and J dropped 3; count of bases not matched to a gene: 9. In nucleotides, the CDR3 is TGTGCCAGTAGCCAGAGAGGACAGGGGACCAATCAGCCCCAGCATTTT. Its protein is CASSQRGQGTNQPQHF.

This chain links TRBV6-1 with TRBJ1-6; D gene unclear. This CDR3 comprises 14 residues. With 6 bases removed from V and 10 bases from J, the gap between germline ends came to 16 bases. Looked up from germline, CDR1 is MNHNS and CDR2 is SASEGT. The chain's CDR3 is CASRPPGSWSPLHF. In DNA form, the CDR3 reads TGTGCCAGCAGGCCTCCGGGCAGTTGGTCACCCCTCCACTTT.

The chain uses TRBV5-1 and TRBJ2-7; D uncertain. The ends were cut back, 1 base at V and 7 bases at J, with 9 bases in the middle. The CDR3 runs 12 residues. The germline gives CDR1 SGHRS, CDR2 YFSETQ. CDR3 region: CASSLRPREQYF. The CDR3 region has the DNA TGCGCCAGCAGCTTGCGCCCGAGGGAGCAGTACTTC.

This sequence joins TRBV5-4 and TRBJ2-2, with 10 bases fitting TRBD1. The CDR3 consists of 15 residues. CDR1 is SGHNT and CDR2 is YYREEE in the germline V gene (reference sequence). V gave up 5 bases and J gave up 3 bases; unmatched junction bases: 4. The chain's CDR3 is CASSRDRGHTGELFF. In nucleotides, the CDR3 is TGTGCCAGCAGTCGTGACAGGGGGCACACCGGGGAGCTGTTTTTT.